The rows below give T cell receptor beta chains drawn from one sample of a study of blood T cells in healthy people across ages. TCRdb processed the 5' RACE reads anew with MiXCR; each CDR3 protein has one entry. The sample holds roughly 2 million distinct CDR3 sequences, 40% to 55% seen once. The sample consisted of blood. These receptors were obtained from a woman aged 35 to 49 in good health. Each CDR3 is given with its conserved first and last residue. Fields, in order: CDR3 protein, CDR3 DNA, clone size, V gene, D gene, J gene. D genes are given only for firm matches. Clone sizes are given selectively: once, few, many, or a class where the clone is expanded.

CSANTGLNEKLFF,TGCAGTGCTAATACAGGGCTTAATGAAAAACTGTTTTTT,NA,TRBV20-1,NA,TRBJ1-4
CASSKPEPGQGAARVIEKLFF,TGTGCCAGCAGCAAACCTGAACCGGGACAGGGGGCGGCTCGGGTTATTGAAAAACTGTTTTTT,NA,TRBV11-1,TRBD1,TRBJ1-4
CASSLVGGIAGGSETQYF,TGTGCCAGCAGCTTAGTAGGGGGTATAGCGGGGGGTTCTGAGACCCAGTACTTC,few,TRBV7-2,TRBD2,TRBJ2-5
CASSQDPTGVWDYGYTF,TGTGCCAGCAGCCAAGACCCGACAGGGGTATGGGACTATGGCTACACCTTC,few,TRBV4-2,TRBD1,TRBJ1-2
CASSFRTSGGRNEQFF,TGTGCCAGCAGTTTCCGCACTAGCGGGGGACGGAATGAGCAGTTCTTC,NA,TRBV12-3/TRBV12-4,TRBD2,TRBJ2-1
CASRLLGDEKLFF,TGTGCCAGCAGACTTCTGGGGGACGAAAAACTGTTTTTT,few,TRBV6-5,NA,TRBJ1-4
CASSPQGATNSPLHF,TGTGCCAGCAGCCCTCAGGGGGCGACTAATTCACCCCTCCACTTT,few,TRBV7-2,TRBD1,TRBJ1-6
CASSYFRVGTGLNEQYF,TGTGCCAGCAGTTACTTTAGGGTAGGGACAGGGCTCAACGAGCAGTACTTC,NA,TRBV6-5,TRBD1,TRBJ2-7
CASSLSEDPNYGYTF,TGTGCCAGCAGTTTATCGGAGGACCCCAACTATGGCTACACCTTC,NA,TRBV27,NA,TRBJ1-2
CGASSGFSGANVLTF,TGCGGTGCTAGTTCAGGCTTCTCTGGGGCCAACGTCCTGACTTTC,NA,TRBV20-1,NA,TRBJ2-6
CASSVDGPPGDQYF,TGTGCCAGCAGCGTAGACGGACCTCCGGGGGACCAGTACTTC,few,TRBV9,NA,TRBJ2-7
CSTRLSTDTQYF,TGCAGTACGAGACTGAGCACAGATACGCAGTATTTT,few,TRBV20-1,NA,TRBJ2-3
CASRATPLTFDEQYF,TGCGCCAGCAGAGCGACACCTCTGACGTTCGACGAGCAGTACTTC,NA,TRBV5-1,NA,TRBJ2-7